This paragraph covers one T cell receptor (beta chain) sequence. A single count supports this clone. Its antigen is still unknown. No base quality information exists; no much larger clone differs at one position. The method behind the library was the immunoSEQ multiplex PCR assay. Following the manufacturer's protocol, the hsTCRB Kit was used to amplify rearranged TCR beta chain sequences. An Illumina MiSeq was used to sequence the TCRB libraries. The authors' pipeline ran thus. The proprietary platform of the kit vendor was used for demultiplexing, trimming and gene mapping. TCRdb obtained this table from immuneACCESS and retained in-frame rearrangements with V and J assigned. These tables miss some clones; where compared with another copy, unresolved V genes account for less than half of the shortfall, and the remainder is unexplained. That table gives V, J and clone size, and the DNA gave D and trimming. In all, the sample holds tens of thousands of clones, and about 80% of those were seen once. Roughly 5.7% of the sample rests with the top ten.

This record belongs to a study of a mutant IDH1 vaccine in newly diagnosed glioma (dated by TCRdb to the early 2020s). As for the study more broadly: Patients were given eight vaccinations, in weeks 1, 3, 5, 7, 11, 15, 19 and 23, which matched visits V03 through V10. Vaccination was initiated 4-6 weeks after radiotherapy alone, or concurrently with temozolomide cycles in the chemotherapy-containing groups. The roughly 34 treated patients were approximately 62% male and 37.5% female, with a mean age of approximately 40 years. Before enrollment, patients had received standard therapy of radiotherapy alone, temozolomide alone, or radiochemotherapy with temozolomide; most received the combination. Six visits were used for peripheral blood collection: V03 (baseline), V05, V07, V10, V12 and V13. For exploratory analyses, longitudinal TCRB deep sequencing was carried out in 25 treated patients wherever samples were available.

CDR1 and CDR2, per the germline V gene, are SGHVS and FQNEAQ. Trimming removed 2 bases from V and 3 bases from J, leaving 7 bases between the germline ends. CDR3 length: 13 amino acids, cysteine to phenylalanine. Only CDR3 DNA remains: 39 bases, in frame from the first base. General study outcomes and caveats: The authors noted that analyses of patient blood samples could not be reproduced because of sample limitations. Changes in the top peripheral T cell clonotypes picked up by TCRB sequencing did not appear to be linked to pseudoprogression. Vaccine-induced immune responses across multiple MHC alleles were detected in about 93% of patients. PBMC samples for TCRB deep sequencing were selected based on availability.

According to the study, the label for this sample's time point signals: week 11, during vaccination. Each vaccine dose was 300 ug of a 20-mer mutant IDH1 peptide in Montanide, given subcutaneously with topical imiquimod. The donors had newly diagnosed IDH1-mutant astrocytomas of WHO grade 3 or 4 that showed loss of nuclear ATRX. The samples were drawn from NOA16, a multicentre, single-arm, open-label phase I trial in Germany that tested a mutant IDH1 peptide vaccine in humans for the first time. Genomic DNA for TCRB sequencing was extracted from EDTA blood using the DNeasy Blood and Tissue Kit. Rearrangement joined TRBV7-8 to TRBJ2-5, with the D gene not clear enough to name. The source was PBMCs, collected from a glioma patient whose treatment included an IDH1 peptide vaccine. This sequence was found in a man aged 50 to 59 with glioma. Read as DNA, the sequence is TGTGCCAGCAGCTTAAGTCGAGAAGAGACCCAGTACTTC. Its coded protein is CASSLSREETQYF.